These 7 T cell receptor beta chains were sequenced from one sample in a study of T-cell reconstitution after alpha-beta-depleted transplantation in children. Unique molecular identifiers were incorporated into the prepared TCRbeta library. TCRdb reanalysed the PCR reads using MiXCR and keeps one entry per CDR3 protein. The sample has hundreds of thousands of distinct CDR3 sequences; 10% to 13% are singletons. The sample here was PBMCs, taken before TCRalphabeta/CD19-depleted stem cell transplant. The receptors originated from a child aged 2 to 15 with inherited bone marrow failure, due to receive a stem cell transplant.

The CDR3 protein is CASSPPPRLPSTDTQYF. CDR3 coding DNA: TGTGCCAGCTCACCACCCCCTCGGCTACCTAGCACAGATACGCAGTATTTT. This chain connects TRBV18 to TRBJ2-3, with D uncertain. The V end lost 0 bases, the J end lost 0 bases, and 13 bases lay between the germline ends. Germline CDR1 and CDR2: KGHSH and LQKENI. The CDR3 covers 17 residues.

This clonotype appeared many times. The genes are TRBV20-1 and TRBJ1-2; no reliable D call. CDR3 size: 13 residues. CDR1 and CDR2 (germline): DFQATT, SNEGSKA (reference sequence). Trimming pared 2 bases from V and 0 bases from J, leaving 7 bases between. The CDR3 is CSARTRANYGYTF. The CDR3 coding sequence is TGCAGTGCTAGAACCCGAGCTAACTATGGCTACACCTTC.

The table lists this clonotype with many counts. V and J are TRBV7-9 and TRBJ2-7; perhaps D is TRBD1 or TRBD2 (5 bases each). Between the trimmed V and J ends, which lost 5 bases and 7 bases, there was a span of 12 bases. The CDR3 is 12 amino acids. Germline loops: CDR1 SEHNR, CDR2 FQNEAQ (reference sequence). The CDR3 is CASSARGPEQYF. DNA of the CDR3: TGTGCCAGCAGCGCGAGGGGACCTGAGCAGTACTTC.

This clonotype was seen at least ten times. V and J are TRBV10-3 and TRBJ1-6; 7 bases match TRBD1. This CDR3 is 14 amino acids long. V lost 3 bases, J lost 10 bases, and 6 bases stayed unmatched. Germline V gene lookup returns CDR1 ENHRY and CDR2 SYGVKD. The CDR3 region is CAISEPDRRSPLHF. The CDR3 DNA reads TGTGCCATCAGTGAACCGGACAGGCGATCACCCCTCCACTTT.

This clonotype has at least ten counts. The rearrangement joins TRBV9 to TRBJ2-3, with unresolved D. The CDR3 loop spans 12 amino acids. V was shortened by 2 bases and J by 6 bases, with 7 bases between the two germline ends. Per the germline V gene, CDR1 is SGDLS and CDR2 is YYNGEE. The CDR3 loop reads CASSVSRDTQYF. The DNA of the CDR3 is TGTGCCAGCAGCGTTTCTCGGGATACGCAGTATTTT.

This clonotype was seen many times. The rearrangement links TRBV11-2 to TRBJ2-1; TRBD2 matches at 8 bases. CDR1 SGHAT and CDR2 FQNNGV come from the germline V gene. CDR3 length equals 18 residues. With V trimmed by 3 bases and J by 3 bases, 13 bases remained unmatched. The CDR3: CASSFWYEGLVRYNEQFF. The CDR3 DNA reads as TGTGCCAGCAGCTTTTGGTATGAGGGACTAGTTCGCTACAATGAGCAGTTCTTC.

This clonotype was picked up a small number of times. The V gene is TRBV12-3 or TRBV12-4, the J gene TRBJ2-4; 11 nucleotides line up with TRBD2. The CDR3 is made up of 19 amino acids. Trimming at V came to 1 base and at J to 0 bases, leaving 8 bases not matched to a gene. This CDR3 reads CASSLEVLAGEVAKNIQYF. CDR3 DNA: TGTGCCAGCAGTTTAGAGGTACTAGCGGGAGAAGTAGCCAAAAACATTCAGTACTTC.